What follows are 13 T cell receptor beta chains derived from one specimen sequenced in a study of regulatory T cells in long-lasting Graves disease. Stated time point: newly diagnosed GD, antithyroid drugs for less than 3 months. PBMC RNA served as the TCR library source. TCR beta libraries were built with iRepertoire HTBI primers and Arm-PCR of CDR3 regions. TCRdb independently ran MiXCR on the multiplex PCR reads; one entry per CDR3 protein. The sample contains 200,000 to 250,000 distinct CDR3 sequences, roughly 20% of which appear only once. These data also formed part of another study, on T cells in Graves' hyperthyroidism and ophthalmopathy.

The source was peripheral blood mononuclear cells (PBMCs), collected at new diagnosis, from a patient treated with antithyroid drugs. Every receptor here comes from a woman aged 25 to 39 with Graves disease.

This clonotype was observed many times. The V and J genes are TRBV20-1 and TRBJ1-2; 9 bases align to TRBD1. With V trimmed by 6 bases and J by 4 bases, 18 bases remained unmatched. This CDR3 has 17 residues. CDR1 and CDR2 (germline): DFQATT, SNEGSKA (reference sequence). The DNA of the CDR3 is TGCAGTGCCTCCGGTTCCGGCAGTGGACAGGGGAGCTATGGCTACACCTTC. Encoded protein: CSASGSGSGQGSYGYTF.

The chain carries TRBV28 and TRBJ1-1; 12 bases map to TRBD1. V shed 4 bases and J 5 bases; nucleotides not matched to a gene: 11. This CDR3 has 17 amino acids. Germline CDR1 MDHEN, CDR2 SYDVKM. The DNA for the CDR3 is TGTGCCAGCAGTTCCACCCGGGACAGGGGGCTGGATACTGAAGCTTTCTTT. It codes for CASSSTRDRGLDTEAFF.

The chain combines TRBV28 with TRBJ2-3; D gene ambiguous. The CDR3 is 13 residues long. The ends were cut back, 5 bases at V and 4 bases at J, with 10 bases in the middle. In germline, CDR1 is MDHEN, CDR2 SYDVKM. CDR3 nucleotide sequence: TGTGCCAGCAGTAGTGTAGTACCAGATACGCAGTATTTT. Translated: CASSSVVPDTQYF.

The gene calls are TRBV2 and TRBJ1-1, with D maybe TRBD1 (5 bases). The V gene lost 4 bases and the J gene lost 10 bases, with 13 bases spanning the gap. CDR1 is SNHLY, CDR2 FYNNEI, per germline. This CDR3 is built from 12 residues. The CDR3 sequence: CASSADSAVAFF. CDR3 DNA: TGTGCCAGCAGTGCAGACAGTGCGGTAGCTTTCTTT. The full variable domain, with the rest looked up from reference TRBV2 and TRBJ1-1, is EPEVTQTPSHQVTQMGQEVILRCVPISNHLYFYWYRQILGQKVEFLVSFYNNEISEKSEIFDDQFSVERPDGSNFTLKIRSTKLEDSAMYFCASSADSAVAFFGQGTRLTVV.

The DNA for the CDR3 is TGTGCCACCAGCAGGGGCGGGACGGCGTTTCTCGGCTACACCTTC. Protein sequence: CATSRGGTAFLGYTF. V usage is TRBV15 and J usage is TRBJ1-2; tentatively, D is TRBD1 (5 bases). V was clipped by 3 bases and J by 8 bases, with 19 bases between them. The length of the CDR3 is 15 residues. The germline gives CDR1 LNHNV, CDR2 YYDKDF (reference sequence). The whole variable domain, remainder taken from reference TRBV15 and TRBJ1-2, is DAMVIQNPRYQVTQFGKPVTLSCSQTLNHNVMYWYQQKSSQAPKLLFHYYDKDFNNEADTPDNFQSRRPNTSFCFLDIRSPGLGDTAMYLCATSRGGTAFLGYTFGSGTRLTVV.

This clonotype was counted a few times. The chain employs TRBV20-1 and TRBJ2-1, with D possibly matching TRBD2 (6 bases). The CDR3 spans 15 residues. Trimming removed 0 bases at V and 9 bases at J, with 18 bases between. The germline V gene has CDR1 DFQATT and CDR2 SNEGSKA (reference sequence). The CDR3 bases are TGCAGTGCTAGAGATGTCTGGCGGGGCGGGCGTGAGCAGTTCTTC. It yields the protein CSARDVWRGGREQFF.

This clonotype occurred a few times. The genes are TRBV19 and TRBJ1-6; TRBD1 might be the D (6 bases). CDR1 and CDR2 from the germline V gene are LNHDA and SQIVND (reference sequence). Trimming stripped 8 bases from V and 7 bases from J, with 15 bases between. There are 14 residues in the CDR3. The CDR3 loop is CASSRQRGNSPLHF. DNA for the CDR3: TGTGCCAGTTCCCGACAGAGGGGGAATTCACCCCTCCACTTT.

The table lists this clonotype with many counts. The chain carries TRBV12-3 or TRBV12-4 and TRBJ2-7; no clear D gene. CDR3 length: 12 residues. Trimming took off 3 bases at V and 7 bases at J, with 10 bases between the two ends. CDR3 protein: CASSFKGIEQYF. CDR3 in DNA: TGTGCCAGCAGTTTTAAGGGAATTGAGCAGTACTTC.

CDR3 loop: CASSPIAEGSGGELFF. The CDR3 coding sequence is TGTGCCAGCAGTCCTATAGCGGAGGGCTCTGGCGGGGAGCTGTTTTTT. The chain links TRBV7-9 to TRBJ2-2; tentative D call: TRBD2 (6 bases). CDR3 size: 16 residues. V gave up 6 bases and J gave up 7 bases, with 21 bases separating them. The germline V gene has CDR1 SEHNR and CDR2 FQNEAQ (reference sequence).

For the CDR3, the DNA is TGTGCCAGCAGCCCCCCCTGGACGGGGAATGAAAAACTGTTTTTT. It codes for CASSPPWTGNEKLFF. The chain recombines TRBV7-9 with TRBJ1-4; D gene unclear. The V end was cut by 5 bases, the J end by 5 bases, with 15 bases between. CDR1 and CDR2 (germline): SEHNR, FQNEAQ (reference sequence). CDR3 length: 15 amino acids.

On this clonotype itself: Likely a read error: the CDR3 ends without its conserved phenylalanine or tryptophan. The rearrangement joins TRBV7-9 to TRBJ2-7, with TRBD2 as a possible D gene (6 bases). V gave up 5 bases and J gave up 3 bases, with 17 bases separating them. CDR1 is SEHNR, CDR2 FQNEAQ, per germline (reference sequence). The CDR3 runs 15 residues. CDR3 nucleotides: TGTGCCAGCAGCCCGGGGGTGGCCCCTAGCTACGAGCAGTACCTC. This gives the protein CASSPGVAPSYEQYL.

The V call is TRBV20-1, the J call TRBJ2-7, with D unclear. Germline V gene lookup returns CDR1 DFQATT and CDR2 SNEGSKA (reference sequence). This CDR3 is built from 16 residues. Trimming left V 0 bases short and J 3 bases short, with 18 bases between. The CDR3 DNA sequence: TGCAGTGCTAGAGAGGGCACCCTAGTAGCCAACTACGAGCAGTACTTC. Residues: CSAREGTLVANYEQYF.

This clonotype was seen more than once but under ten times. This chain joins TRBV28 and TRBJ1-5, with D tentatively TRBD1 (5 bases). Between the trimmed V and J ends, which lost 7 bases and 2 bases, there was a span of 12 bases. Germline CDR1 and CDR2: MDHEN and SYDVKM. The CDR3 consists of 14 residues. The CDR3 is CASIPRGGNQPQHF. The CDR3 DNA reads TGTGCCAGCATCCCGAGAGGGGGCAATCAGCCCCAGCATTTT. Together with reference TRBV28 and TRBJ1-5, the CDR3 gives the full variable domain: DVKVTQSSRYLVKRTGEKVFLECVQDMDHENMFWYRQDPGLGLRLIYFSYDVKMKEKGDIPEGYSVSREKKERFSLILESASTNQTSMYLCASIPRGGNQPQHFGDGTRLSIL.